This T cell receptor (beta chain) was sequenced for a study of cytomegalovirus exposure and HLA in healthy donors. Amplification used 60 Vbeta primers and 13 Jbeta primers. In the authors' methods: Some 11 million of the about 80 million unique TCR beta chains counted in a later analysis were shared. Sequenced by immunoSEQ multiplex PCR; TCRdb stores in-frame clones only, minus some. That table furnishes V, J and clone size, whereas the DNA furnished D and trimming. The listing contains 150,000 to 200,000 clones. Regarding the study as a whole: In vitro assays verified that three CMV-associated chains recognized CMV antigens specifically. According to the study, 160 or so TCR beta chains were cytomegalovirus-associated. At a 0.05 false discovery rate, a later analysis found over 15,000 TCR beta sequences to be associated with HLA alleles.

Details on this clone: Its cognate antigen is unknown.

Germline loops: CDR1 SGHAT, CDR2 FQDESV (reference sequence). The V segment lost 1 base and the J segment 4 bases; nucleotides outside the gene matches: 7. The CDR3 consists of 17 residues. The V call is TRBV11-1, the J call TRBJ2-1; TRBD2 matches at 10 bases. Source material: PBMCs. The sequence derives from a boy between 10 and 17 years old in good health and CMV-seronegative. The CDR3 DNA is TGTGCCAGCAGCTTAGAGGTTCTAGCGGGGGCATACAATGAGCAGTTCTTC. The encoded protein is CASSLEVLAGAYNEQFF.